This T cell receptor (beta chain) was captured in a study of cytomegalovirus exposure and HLA in healthy donors. Germline CDR1 is SGHNT and CDR2 is YENEEA. Germline trimming cut 3 bases from V and 6 bases from J; bases unmatched to any gene: 7. The CDR3 sequence is 14 residues long. The PCR had 60 Vbeta and 13 Jbeta primers. The assay was immunoSEQ multiplex PCR, and TCRdb's table has in-frame clones only and misses some. Recorded here are approximately 110,000 clones; the top ten clones represent roughly 2%. Although they were nominally healthy when sampled, donors likely had unrecorded immune exposures.

Sequencing was carried out using PBMCs. The chain is built from TRBV11-3 and TRBJ2-5; TRBD1 aligns across 7 bases. The sequence was collected from a man in his forties in good health and CMV-seronegative. CDR3 DNA sequence: TGTGCCAGCAGCTTGGCACAGGGGAAAAAGACCCAGTACTTC. Protein product: CASSLAQGKKTQYF.